The 20 T cell receptor beta chains below all came from one sample that was sequenced in a study of shared clonotypes between healthy human individuals. Assay used: immunoSEQ multiplex PCR; TCRdb lists only in-frame clones, some missing. The table includes 450,000 to 500,000 clones, 70% to 80% detected once. Sample: PBMCs. The receptor set was obtained from a woman aged 40 to 50 in good health. Some clones in this sample may be carry-over from other donors' samples.

The rearrangement links TRBV6-5 to TRBJ2-1; 7 positions match TRBD1. The V segment lost 7 bases and the J segment 4 bases; nucleotides outside the gene matches: 4. The CDR3 is 13 residues long. Germline V gives CDR1 MNHEY, CDR2 SVGAGI. The CDR3 region has the DNA TGTGCCAGCAAACAGGGGAGATACAATGAGCAGTTCTTC. Translated: CASKQGRYNEQFF.

The chain recombines TRBV15 with TRBJ2-7, with 8 positions matching TRBD2. The CDR3 is 14 residues long. Losses at the gene ends were 0 bases for V and 9 bases for J; bases not matched to a gene: 7. Per germline, CDR1 LNHNV and CDR2 YYDKDF (reference sequence). The CDR3 is CATSRDAAGAWQYF. Written as DNA, the CDR3 is TGTGCCACCAGCAGAGATGCAGCGGGGGCGTGGCAGTACTTC.

The chain recombines TRBV7-9 with TRBJ2-3; D remains unclear. The CDR3 runs to 15 residues. Germline loops: CDR1 SEHNR, CDR2 FQNEAQ (reference sequence). Between the trimmed V and J ends, which lost 4 bases and 4 bases, there was a span of 15 bases. The CDR3 region has the DNA TGTGCCAGCAGCTCGCAGCGCCTCGGCGCAGATACGCAGTATTTT. This codes for CASSSQRLGADTQYF. The full variable domain, completed using reference TRBV7-9 and TRBJ2-3, is DTGVSQNPRHKITKRGQNVTFRCDPISEHNRLYWYRQTLGQGPEFLTYFQNEAQLEKSRLLSDRFSAERPKGSFSTLEIQRTEQGDSAMYLCASSSQRLGADTQYFGPGTRLTVL.

This clone was recorded once. This rearrangement joins TRBV7-9 to TRBJ2-7; possibly TRBD1 for D (6 bases). Germline V gene data show CDR1 as SEHNR and CDR2 as FQNEAQ (reference sequence). The CDR3 runs to 16 residues. The V and J ends lost 1 base and 0 bases respectively, with 13 bases between them. The CDR3 coding sequence is TGTGCCAGCAGCTTAGTACCCGACAGGTTCTCCTACGAGCAGTACTTC. This encodes CASSLVPDRFSYEQYF. Variable domain in full (rest from reference TRBV7-9 and TRBJ2-7): DTGVSQNPRHKITKRGQNVTFRCDPISEHNRLYWYRQTLGQGPEFLTYFQNEAQLEKSRLLSDRFSAERPKGSFSTLEIQRTEQGDSAMYLCASSLVPDRFSYEQYFGPGTRLTVT.

The chain has TRBV5-1 and TRBJ2-5; 8 bases map to TRBD2. This CDR3 contains 15 residues. J gave up 2 bases and V 4 bases, and 7 bases lay outside the gene matches. Germline lookup yields CDR1 SGHRS and CDR2 YFSETQ. DNA of the CDR3: TGCGCCAGCAGCCCCGGGGCTAGCGGGCAAGAGACCCAGTACTTC. Translated, it gives CASSPGASGQETQYF.

The J gene is TRBJ1-2, the V gene TRBV5-4, with 7 positions matching TRBD1. V gave up 0 bases and J gave up 8 bases; unmatched junction bases: 4. Germline loops: CDR1 SGHNT, CDR2 YYREEE (reference sequence). The CDR3 is 13 amino acids. This CDR3 is CASSLAGGPGYTF. CDR3 coding DNA: TGTGCCAGCAGCTTGGCAGGGGGACCAGGCTACACCTTC.

This clone turned up a few times. The chain recombines TRBV18 with TRBJ1-2; D remains ambiguous. Per germline, CDR1 KGHSH and CDR2 LQKENI. Trimming cost V 3 bases and J 4 bases, with 18 bases left between them. This CDR3 has 16 amino acids. CDR3 coding DNA: TGTGCCAGCTCACCGGAGGCGGGGTACGACGGCTATGGCTACACCTTC. Translation gives CASSPEAGYDGYGYTF.

Here the CDR3 reads CSVDRGGAIRNTQYF. DNA for the CDR3: TGCAGCGTTGATAGAGGGGGCGCAATTAGGAATACGCAGTATTTT. V gene TRBV29-1 combines with J gene TRBJ2-3, with 7 nucleotides matching TRBD1. V trimming: 3 bases; J trimming: 7 bases; junction bases outside the gene matches: 13. The germline CDR1 and CDR2 sequences are SQVTM and ANQGSEA. The CDR3 spans 15 residues.

This chain uses TRBV6-4 with TRBJ1-1; the D gene is possibly TRBD1 (5 bases). Per germline, CDR1 MRHNA and CDR2 SNTAGT. CDR3 size: 15 residues. The V gene lost 4 bases and the J gene lost 5 bases, with 17 bases spanning the gap. The CDR3 coding sequence is TGTGCCAGCAGTGCTTCAGGGAACCTGGAGACTGAAGCTTTCTTT. Amino acid sequence: CASSASGNLETEAFF.

The V and J genes are TRBV15 and TRBJ1-5; TRBD1 matches 8 bases. The CDR3 is 15 residues long. Trimming at V came to 3 bases and at J to 1 base, leaving 2 bases not matched to a gene. CDR1 and CDR2 from the germline V gene are LNHNV and YYDKDF (reference sequence). The CDR3 DNA sequence: TGTGCCACCAGCAGCCACAGGGGGAGCAATCAGCCCCAGCATTTT. It encodes CATSSHRGSNQPQHF. The entire variable domain, with the rest obtained from reference TRBV15 and TRBJ1-5, is as follows: DAMVIQNPRYQVTQFGKPVTLSCSQTLNHNVMYWYQQKSSQAPKLLFHYYDKDFNNEADTPDNFQSRRPNTSFCFLDIRSPGLGDTAMYLCATSSHRGSNQPQHFGDGTRLSIL.

Turning to this clone: Other DNA sequences of this sample code for an identical CDR3. The J gene is TRBJ1-1, the V gene TRBV18; D possibly corresponds to TRBD1 (6 bases). CDR1 is KGHSH, CDR2 LQKENI, per germline. This CDR3 is built from 14 residues. Between the trimmed V and J ends, which lost 5 bases and 6 bases, there was a span of 16 bases. CDR3 in DNA: TGTGCCAGCTCAGCACAGGGTGGTGGAGCTGAAGCTTTCTTT. Its translation is CASSAQGGGAEAFF.

This clone was counted a few times. The chain's CDR3 is CASSRRQGRGVTDTQYF. CDR3 nucleotide sequence: TGTGCCAGCAGTCGAAGACAGGGGAGGGGCGTCACAGATACGCAGTATTTT. This chain joins TRBV27 and TRBJ2-3; the D gene is possibly TRBD1 (8 bases). The germline V gene encodes CDR1 MNHEY and CDR2 SMNVEV (reference sequence). V was clipped by 5 bases and J by 2 bases, with 20 bases between them. CDR3 length: 17 amino acids.

The rearrangement links TRBV10-3 to TRBJ2-5; 13 bases match TRBD2. The V gene end was trimmed by 6 bases and the J gene end by 4 bases; junction bases not matched to a gene: 5. CDR3 length: 15 amino acids. Germline V lookup: CDR1 ENHRY, CDR2 SYGVKD. The CDR3 bases are TGTGCCATCAGCGGACTAGCGGGAGTAGGAGAGACCCAGTACTTC. Protein: CAISGLAGVGETQYF.

The chain employs TRBV28 and TRBJ2-5, with D tentatively TRBD1 or TRBD2 (5 bases each). V was shortened by 4 bases and J by 11 bases, with 17 bases between the two germline ends. The CDR3 length is 13 residues. Germline assignment: CDR1 MDHEN and CDR2 SYDVKM. CDR3 nucleotides: TGTGCCAGCAGTTCATACAGGTTCTGGGAGCAGTACTTC. Its translation: CASSSYRFWEQYF.

The V gene is TRBV11-2, the J gene TRBJ2-5, with a tentative D call TRBD1 (6 bases). This CDR3 contains 14 residues. CDR1 is SGHAT, CDR2 FQNNGV, per germline. Deletions cut 3 bases from V and 3 bases from J, with 11 bases between. CDR3 residues: CASSFQGPEETQYF. The CDR3 region has the DNA TGTGCCAGCAGCTTCCAGGGGCCCGAAGAGACCCAGTACTTC.

This clone has ten or more counts. J is TRBJ2-7 and V is TRBV7-8; 11 bases agree with TRBD2. This CDR3 region has 19 residues. V trimming: 5 bases; J trimming: 2 bases; junction bases outside the gene matches: 17. Germline V CDR1 and CDR2: SGHVS, FQNEAQ. The CDR3 bases are TGTGCCAGCAGCCCCCCAACCGGACTAGCGGGCGTTATAACCTACGAGCAGTACTTC. Amino acid sequence: CASSPPTGLAGVITYEQYF.

The chain couples TRBV5-1 to TRBJ2-5, with D uncertain. The V gene lost 0 bases and the J gene lost 1 base, with 10 bases spanning the gap. The length of the CDR3 is 15 residues. CDR1 and CDR2 from the germline V gene are SGHRS and YFSETQ. This CDR3 is CASSLAGQRQETQYF. In nucleotides, the CDR3 is TGCGCCAGCAGCTTGGCGGGTCAGCGCCAAGAGACCCAGTACTTC.

This clone occurred many times. The CDR3 region has the DNA TGTGCCAGCAGTTTCGCGGGGACGGACACTGAAGCTTTCTTT. As protein: CASSFAGTDTEAFF. The chain couples TRBV28 to TRBJ1-1; tentatively, D is TRBD1 (5 bases). CDR1 MDHEN and CDR2 SYDVKM come from the germline V gene. CDR3 length: 14 amino acids. The germline V and J ends were trimmed by 3 bases and 3 bases, with 11 bases remaining between them.

The chain joins TRBV29-1 to TRBJ1-1, with D perhaps matching TRBD1 (6 bases). The germline V and J ends were trimmed by 3 bases and 5 bases, with 13 bases remaining between them. CDR3 size: 13 residues. The germline CDR1 and CDR2 sequences are SQVTM and ANQGSEA. CDR3 residues: CSVDRAQGTEAFF. As DNA, the CDR3 is TGCAGCGTTGATAGGGCGCAGGGGACTGAAGCTTTCTTT. Full variable domain (remainder filled in from reference TRBV29-1 and TRBJ1-1): SAVISQKPSRDICQRGTSLTIQCQVDSQVTMMFWYRQQPGQSLTLIATANQGSEATYESGFVIDKFPISRPNLTFSTLTVSNMSPEDSSIYLCSVDRAQGTEAFFGQGTRLTVV.

The chain is built from TRBV7-9 and TRBJ1-1, with D unclear. The V gene's germline CDR1 is SEHNR and CDR2 FQNEAQ (reference sequence). The CDR3 consists of 12 residues. Trimming shortened V by 5 bases and J by 4 bases, and 8 bases separated the two germline ends. In nucleotides, the CDR3 is TGTGCCAGCAGCCCTTCCGGCACTGAAGCTTTCTTT. Protein: CASSPSGTEAFF.